This T cell receptor beta chain was retrieved from a study of cytomegalovirus exposure and HLA in healthy donors. It was with 60 Vbeta and 13 Jbeta primers that the PCR ran. The protocol was immunoSEQ multiplex PCR, while the TCRdb copy is restricted to in-frame clones and leaves out a portion. Its table records more than 200,000 clones. Study-level results: Overall, approximately 150 TCR beta chains were annotated as cytomegalovirus-associated. It was in a later analysis that TCR association rates were seen to vary by HLA locus, highest for DRB1 and lowest for HLA-C.

About this clone itself: Its antigen is currently unknown.

CDR1 and CDR2 (germline): SGHDT, YYEEEE. The CDR3 is 12 residues long. V dropped 0 bases and J dropped 5 bases, with 3 bases sitting between them. The specimen was PBMCs. This clonotype was obtained from a woman aged 25-40 years in good health and CMV-seropositive. The chain has TRBV5-6 and TRBJ1-5; no clear D. The CDR3 here is CASSLGDQPQHF. The CDR3 coding sequence is TGTGCCAGCAGCTTGGGAGATCAGCCCCAGCATTTT.